This section outlines one TCR beta chain sequence together with its context. This is likely an artifact of a read error, given a far larger clone one base away. This sample is part of a study of low-dose radiotherapy and immunotherapy resistance in tumors. About the study: Doses of 0.5 Gy per fraction every 2 weeks, totaling 6.5 Gy, went to Cohort 1. It was 1 Gy per fraction every two weeks that Cohort 2 received, adding up to 13 Gy over 26 weeks. The regimen for patients comprised intravenous nivolumab 240 mg every two weeks plus intravenous ipilimumab 1 mg/kg every six weeks. Patients received cyclophosphamide 200 mg/m2 intravenously every two weeks, the day before radiation-immunotherapy.

cDNA synthesis used a TRAV/TRBV-specific primer set for both chains. The authors ran 20 PCR cycles to amplify TCRs with a constant-region primer and V-primer adapter. TCRdb re-derived calls from the reads in MiXCR, one entry per CDR3 protein. The sample consists of fewer than 110,000 distinct CDR3 sequences, 20% to 25% of them appearing once. Time point of the sample: after trial treatment. The treatment denotes: LDRT plus nivolumab, ipilimumab, low-dose cyclophosphamide and aspirin (RACIN trial). V lost 5 bases, J lost 7 bases, and 10 bases stayed unmatched. From germline, CDR1 is ENHRY and CDR2 SYGVKD. The CDR3 consists of 15 residues.

The chain joins TRBV10-3 to TRBJ2-7; 11 bases align to TRBD2. The input for sequencing was PBMCs, taken after low-dose radiotherapy plus immunotherapy. This TCR derives from a male donor with prostate cancer. CDR3 residues: CAISTSGGPYNEQYF. CDR3 DNA: TGTGCCATCAGTACTAGCGGGGGACCGTACAATGAGCAGTACTTC.